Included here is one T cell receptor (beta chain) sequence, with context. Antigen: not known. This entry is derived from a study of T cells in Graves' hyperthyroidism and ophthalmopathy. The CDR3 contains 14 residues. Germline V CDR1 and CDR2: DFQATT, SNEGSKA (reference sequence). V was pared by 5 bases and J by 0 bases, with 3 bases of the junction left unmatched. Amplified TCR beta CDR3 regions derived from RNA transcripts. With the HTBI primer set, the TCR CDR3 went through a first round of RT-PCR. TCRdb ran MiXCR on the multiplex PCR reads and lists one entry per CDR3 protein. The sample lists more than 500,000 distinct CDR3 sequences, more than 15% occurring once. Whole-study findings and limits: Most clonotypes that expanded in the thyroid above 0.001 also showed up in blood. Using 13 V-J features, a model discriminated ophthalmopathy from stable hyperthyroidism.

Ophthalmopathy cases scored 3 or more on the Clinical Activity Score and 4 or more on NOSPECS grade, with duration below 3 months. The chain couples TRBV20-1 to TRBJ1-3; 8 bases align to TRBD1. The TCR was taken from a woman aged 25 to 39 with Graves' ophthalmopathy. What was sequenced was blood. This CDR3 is CSAPDRASGNTIYF. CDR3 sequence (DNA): TGCAGTGCTCCGGACAGGGCCTCTGGAAACACCATATATTTT.